The clone carrying this TCR beta chain has ten or more counts. The antigen remains undetermined. Trimming cost V 0 bases and J 0 bases, with 13 bases left between them. Germline CDR1 reads SGHRS; CDR2 reads YFSETQ. The CDR3 totals 16 residues. PBMCs were isolated at a quantity of at least 6 million per sample. These data originate in a study of blood T cells in healthy people across ages. General study results and limits: Total diversity from one million sequenced T cells was likely underestimated.

Alongside a J-beta primer mix, a sample-barcoded 5' primer served in a second PCR lasting 7 to 11 cycles. Via MiXCR, TCRdb re-called the 5' RACE reads, giving one row per CDR3 protein. The table records 750,000 to 850,000 distinct CDR3 sequences, around 25% of them present only once. The data were also submitted as part of a second study, on T cells of mothers and their children. As reported in that work: With the M1S primer of the second PCR, sample barcodes and 2-4 random nucleotides were added. From each mother came over 9 million TCR beta CDR3 reads, and from each child came around 2.7 million.

The chain is built from TRBV5-1 and TRBJ2-7; no firm D call. Specimen: blood. The source of this sequence is a boy aged 5-17 years in good health. This CDR3 is CASSLAAVPSSYEQYF. As DNA, the CDR3 is TGCGCCAGCAGCTTGGCGGCAGTCCCGAGCTCCTACGAGCAGTACTTC.